The clone carrying this TCR beta chain was found many times. Its matching antigen is unknown. This entry belongs to a study of neurological immune-mediated disorders. Synthesis of cDNA was carried out by template-switch 5'RACE. The reaction used 10-nucleotide random UMIs. Via MiXCR, TCRdb re-called the 5' RACE reads, giving one row per CDR3 protein. Of 85,000 to 110,000 distinct CDR3 sequences in the sample, 10% to 12% were seen once. Time point described: longitudinal time-point 3. Unsorted libraries were prepared from 2 million PBMCs held at -80 C. Notes on the study in general: Private repertoires in all groups were suggested by the finding that expanded clones across subjects shared no CDR3 amino acid sequences.

This TCR was recovered from a female donor with HTLV-1-associated myelopathy (HAM/TSP). Sequencing used PBMCs.

The DNA for the CDR3 is TGCAGCGCCCGGATTAGACAGGGGGTTACAGATACGCAGTATTTT. It is translated as CSARIRQGVTDTQYF. The rearrangement uses TRBV29-1 and TRBJ2-3; 9 bases agree with TRBD1. Germline CDR1 and CDR2: SQVTM and ANQGSEA. The CDR3 runs to 15 residues. The J segment lost 3 bases and the V segment lost 7 bases, leaving 11 bases of the junction unmatched.